This entry lists 22 T cell receptor beta chains sequenced from one sample in a study of T cell repertoires in cytomegalovirus infection. No antigen has been assigned to these receptors. TCRdb used MiXCR to reprocess the reads, holding one entry per CDR3 protein. The sample shows hundreds of thousands of distinct CDR3 sequences, around 32% of them seen only once. Sequenced material: cultured CD8+ T cells from PBMCs, taken from culture after CMV antigen stimulation. The receptors were gathered from a human donor in good health (CMV status not recorded). Some clones in this sample may be carry-over from other donors' samples.

The chain employs TRBV4-1 and TRBJ2-3; TRBD2 aligns across 9 bases. The germline CDR1 and CDR2 sequences are MGHRA and YSYEKL. CDR3 length: 15 residues. Germline trimming cut 1 base from V and 5 bases from J; bases unmatched to any gene: 4. The CDR3 spells CASSQGDSGRDTQYF. CDR3 nucleotides: TGCGCCAGCAGCCAAGGGGATAGCGGGAGAGATACGCAGTATTTT.

This clonotype was found a few times. CDR3 in DNA: TGCAGTGCAATATCTCAGGGTGGCACAGATACGCAGTATTTT. Its translation is CSAISQGGTDTQYF. The V call is TRBV20-1, the J call TRBJ2-3; tentative D call: TRBD1 (5 bases). Deletions cut 6 bases from V and 1 base from J, with 14 bases between. CDR3 length: 14 residues. CDR1 and CDR2 from the germline V gene are DFQATT and SNEGSKA (reference sequence).

In its sample, this clonotype was seen a few times. This sequence joins TRBV4-1 and TRBJ2-3, with a tentative D call TRBD2 (5 bases). Between the trimmed V and J ends, which lost 7 bases and 2 bases, there was a span of 28 bases. There are 19 residues in the CDR3. From germline, CDR1 is MGHRA and CDR2 YSYEKL. CDR3: CASNPALSGFERSTDTQYF. The CDR3 DNA reads as TGCGCCAGCAACCCGGCGTTATCCGGATTTGAGCGGTCCACAGATACGCAGTATTTT.

This chain connects TRBV10-3 to TRBJ2-2; maybe TRBD2 (5 bases). Trimming removed 4 bases at V and 3 bases at J, with 12 bases between. The CDR3 runs to 15 residues. Germline V CDR1 and CDR2: ENHRY, SYGVKD. The CDR3: CAISGRQTDTGELFF. As DNA, the CDR3 is TGTGCCATCAGTGGGAGGCAAACCGACACCGGGGAGCTGTTTTTT.

This clonotype was seen many times. The chain couples TRBV7-6 to TRBJ2-7; D might be TRBD2 (6 bases). The CDR3 covers 13 residues. Trimming took off 5 bases at V and 4 bases at J, with 12 bases between the two ends. CDR1 is SGHVS and CDR2 is FNYEAQ in the germline V gene. CDR3 bases: TGTGCCAGCAGCCCCAACGGGGGTTACGAGCAGTACTTC. Protein sequence: CASSPNGGYEQYF. The whole variable domain, filled in from reference TRBV7-6 and TRBJ2-7, reads GAGVSQSPRYKVTKRGQDVALRCDPISGHVSLYWYRQALGQGPEFLTYFNYEAQQDKSGLPNDRFSAERPEGSISTLTIQRTEQRDSAMYRCASSPNGGYEQYFGPGTRLTVT.

This clonotype was found many times. This rearrangement joins TRBV7-2 to TRBJ2-5; D not resolved. The CDR3 spans 14 residues. V lost 5 bases and J 0 bases, leaving 10 bases between the germline ends. CDR1 and CDR2 from the germline V gene are SGHTA and FQGNSA. The CDR3 spells CASSLLKYQETQYF. The CDR3 DNA sequence: TGTGCCAGCAGCCTTTTGAAATACCAAGAGACCCAGTACTTC. The variable domain in full, with the rest retrieved from reference TRBV7-2 and TRBJ2-5, is GAGVSQSPSNKVTEKGKDVELRCDPISGHTALYWYRQSLGQGLEFLIYFQGNSAPDKSGLPSDRFSAERTGGSVSTLTIQRTQQEDSAVYLCASSLLKYQETQYFGPGTRLLVL.

The gene calls are TRBV6-2 or TRBV6-3 and TRBJ1-4; the D is unclear. The CDR3 totals 16 residues. V lost 3 bases to trimming and J lost 2 bases, with 13 bases between them. CDR1 and CDR2 (germline): MNHEY, SVGEGT. DNA for the CDR3: TGTGCCAGCAGTTATCCGGAAGGAGGTACTAATGAAAAACTGTTTTTT. Its protein is CASSYPEGGTNEKLFF.

This clonotype was seen more than once but under ten times. The chain couples TRBV6-1 to TRBJ2-1, with 7 bases that match TRBD1. Germline CDR1 is MNHNS and CDR2 is SASEGT. CDR3 length: 11 amino acids. The V segment lost 7 bases and the J segment 12 bases; nucleotides outside the gene matches: 6. The CDR3 DNA sequence: TGTGCCAGCACACGAAACAGGGGGCAGTTCTTC. It specifies CASTRNRGQFF.

The chain is built from TRBV19 and TRBJ1-2; D is undetermined. Germline CDR1 and CDR2: LNHDA and SQIVND (reference sequence). This CDR3 is built from 15 residues. V lost 6 bases, J lost 2 bases, and 16 bases lay in between. This chain's CDR3 is CASRTTEAKNYGYTF. CDR3 DNA sequence: TGTGCCAGTAGGACCACAGAAGCCAAAAACTATGGCTACACCTTC.

The rearrangement links TRBV19 to TRBJ1-1; D might be TRBD1 (6 bases). The CDR3 totals 13 residues. The V end was cut by 7 bases, the J end by 5 bases, with 14 bases between. CDR1 and CDR2 (germline): LNHDA, SQIVND (reference sequence). CDR3 in amino acids: CASKRRGGTEAFF. The CDR3 region has the DNA TGTGCCAGTAAACGCAGGGGTGGGACTGAAGCTTTCTTT. Full variable domain (rest looked up from reference TRBV19 and TRBJ1-1): DGGITQSPKYLFRKEGQNVTLSCEQNLNHDAMYWYRQDPGQGLRLIYYSQIVNDFQKGDIAEGYSVSREKKESFPLTVTSAQKNPTAFYLCASKRRGGTEAFFGQGTRLTVV.

The chain links TRBV7-4 to TRBJ2-7; 12 nucleotides match TRBD2. Looked up from germline, CDR1 is SGHVT and CDR2 is SQSDAQ. The junction had 10 bases not matched to a gene; V was cut back by 5 bases and J by 2 bases. The CDR3 length is 17 residues. The CDR3 DNA reads as TGTGCCAGCAGCCCCAAGGCGGCTAGCGGGGGGGCCTACGAGCAGTACTTC. Translated: CASSPKAASGGAYEQYF.

This rearrangement joins TRBV6-2 or TRBV6-3 to TRBJ2-5, with D possibly matching TRBD2 (7 bases). Germline values: CDR1 MNHEY, CDR2 SVGEGT. The V gene lost 0 bases and the J gene lost 5 bases, with 16 bases spanning the gap. The length of the CDR3 is 16 residues. As DNA, the CDR3 is TGTGCCAGCAGTTACTCCAGAGGGGGGGCGGGTGAGACCCAGTACTTC. Translating gives CASSYSRGGAGETQYF.

V and J are TRBV15 and TRBJ2-7; TRBD1 aligns across 9 bases. Germline CDR1 reads LNHNV; CDR2 reads YYDKDF (reference sequence). Trimming at V came to 4 bases and at J to 3 bases, leaving 10 bases not matched to a gene. The CDR3 has 16 amino acids. The CDR3 sequence: CATSTPDRGPIYEQYV. In DNA, the CDR3 is TGTGCCACCAGCACCCCGGACAGGGGTCCTATCTACGAGCAGTACGTC.

This clonotype was detected a few times. The chain employs TRBV7-9 and TRBJ1-6; D remains unclear. In germline, CDR1 is SEHNR, CDR2 FQNEAQ (reference sequence). Deletions cut 0 bases from V and 16 bases from J, with 7 bases between. The CDR3 spans 11 residues. CDR3 protein: CASSLAQNLHF. The CDR3 DNA is TGTGCCAGCAGCTTAGCTCAAAATCTCCACTTT.

A remark on this clonotype: The junction departs from the called germline gene at one end, perhaps through a read error. DNA for the CDR3: TGTGCCAGTAGCCAAGAGGAGCGGGGGGGCCGGGATACGCAGTATTTT. It encodes CASSQEERGGRDTQYF. This sequence joins TRBV4-2 and TRBJ2-3; TRBD2 agrees at 10 bases. CDR1 and CDR2 (germline): LGHNA, YNFKEQ. The CDR3 contains 16 residues.

The V gene is TRBV6-2 or TRBV6-3, the J gene TRBJ1-2; 7 nucleotides match TRBD1. CDR1 and CDR2 from the germline V gene are MNHEY and SVGEGT. V lost 3 bases, J lost 5 bases, and 3 bases stayed unmatched. This CDR3 is built from 13 residues. The CDR3 DNA follows: TGTGCCAGCAGTTATGACAGGGCGTATGGCTACACCTTC. Amino acid sequence: CASSYDRAYGYTF.

The chain carries TRBV6-1 and TRBJ2-1, with D unclear. CDR1 and CDR2 (germline): MNHNS, SASEGT. The V gene lost 3 bases and the J gene lost 12 bases, with 3 bases spanning the gap. The CDR3 is made up of 9 amino acids. CDR3 sequence (DNA): TGTGCCAGCAGTGACGGGCAGTTCTTC. Its translation is CASSDGQFF.

The V gene is TRBV7-6, the J gene TRBJ2-1; TRBD2 agrees at 11 bases. V lost 5 bases to trimming and J lost 6 bases; unmatched junction nucleotides: 6. The CDR3 has 15 residues. The germline gives CDR1 SGHVS, CDR2 FNYEAQ. CDR3 in DNA: TGTGCCAGCAGCGAAGTAGCGGGGGGGCTCAATGAGCAGTTCTTC. Translated, it gives CASSEVAGGLNEQFF.

This clonotype was detected a few times. This chain links TRBV6-4 with TRBJ2-2, with TRBD1 matching 7 bases. Germline lookup yields CDR1 MRHNA and CDR2 SNTAGT. V shed 6 bases and J 3 bases; nucleotides not matched to a gene: 7. This CDR3 comprises 15 residues. DNA for the CDR3: TGTGCCAGCAGCACACGACAGGGCTACACCGGGGAGCTGTTTTTT. It translates to CASSTRQGYTGELFF.

The chain uses TRBV18 and TRBJ2-5; perhaps TRBD2 as D (5 bases). The CDR3 runs to 17 residues. The V end lost 3 bases, the J end lost 0 bases, and 17 bases lay between the germline ends. Germline assignment: CDR1 KGHSH and CDR2 LQKENI. DNA for the CDR3: TGTGCCAGCTCACCGACGGACTGGAGCGTTTACCAAGAGACCCAGTACTTC. Residues: CASSPTDWSVYQETQYF.

The gene calls are TRBV7-9 and TRBJ1-5; TRBD1 matches 10 bases. Germline V gives CDR1 SEHNR, CDR2 FQNEAQ (reference sequence). The CDR3 runs to 20 residues. J lost 2 bases, V lost 1 base, and 14 bases had no gene match. DNA for the CDR3: TGTGCCAGCAGCTTAGACCGAGACAGGGGGCCCTCTAAACGCAATCAGCCCCAGCATTTT. As protein: CASSLDRDRGPSKRNQPQHF.

V gene TRBV2 combines with J gene TRBJ1-4; D gene ambiguous. CDR1 and CDR2 from the germline V gene are SNHLY and FYNNEI. V shed 4 bases and J shed 7 bases, with 16 bases lying between them. This CDR3 is built from 15 residues. In DNA form, the CDR3 reads TGTGCCAGCAGTGGGAAGGAGGGCGTGTTTGAAAAACTGTTTTTT. Amino acids: CASSGKEGVFEKLFF.